This entry lists 17 T cell receptor beta chains sequenced from one sample in a study of blood T cell repertoires in COVID-19. Produced via immunoSEQ multiplex PCR; TCRdb's table is partial and in-frame only. Among a few hundred thousand clones listed, roughly 86% were seen once. The material sequenced was peripheral blood. Source of these receptors: a woman aged 55 to 70 with COVID-19, enrolled during active disease.

In its sample, this clone was seen once. The chain joins TRBV28 to TRBJ1-3, with D uncertain. Germline CDR1 MDHEN, CDR2 SYDVKM. Trimming removed 7 bases at V and 0 bases at J, with 16 bases between. The CDR3 covers 16 residues. The CDR3 spells CASMRWRTSSGNTIYF. CDR3 DNA sequence: TGTGCCAGCATGCGATGGAGGACTAGCTCTGGAAACACCATATATTTT.

The chain carries TRBV28 and TRBJ2-1; 7 bases are a match to TRBD2. Germline CDR1 and CDR2: MDHEN and SYDVKM. J lost 3 bases, V lost 5 bases, and 4 bases had no gene match. CDR3 length: 14 amino acids. Written as DNA, the CDR3 is TGTGCCAGCAGTCCTCTAGCGGACTACAATGAGCAGTTCTTC. This codes for CASSPLADYNEQFF.

This rearrangement joins TRBV25-1 to TRBJ2-3; possible D gene TRBD1, 6 bases. The CDR3 loop spans 16 amino acids. Germline-derived CDR1 and CDR2 are MGHDK and SYGVNS. V gave up 6 bases and J gave up 2 bases, with 18 bases separating them. CDR3: CASSTTSRGYTDTQYF. The CDR3 DNA is TGTGCCAGCAGCACCACCTCCAGGGGATACACAGATACGCAGTATTTT.

The chain recombines TRBV5-1 with TRBJ2-3, with 11 bases lining up with TRBD1. Germline V gene data show CDR1 as SGHRS and CDR2 as YFSETQ. This CDR3 is built from 16 residues. The V segment lost 1 base and the J segment 4 bases; nucleotides outside the gene matches: 5. The CDR3 nucleotides are TGCGCCAGCAGCTTGAGGACAGGGGGCGCGTCAGATACGCAGTATTTT. This codes for CASSLRTGGASDTQYF.

This chain joins TRBV30 and TRBJ1-5; 7 bases match TRBD1. Germline V gene data show CDR1 as GTSNPN and CDR2 as SVGIG (reference sequence). The V segment lost 5 bases and the J segment 9 bases; nucleotides outside the gene matches: 10. The CDR3 sequence is 13 residues long. CDR3 DNA sequence: TGTGCCTGGGCAGGACAGGTCCGTGGGCCCCAGCATTTT. This codes for CAWAGQVRGPQHF.

The rearrangement links TRBV5-5 to TRBJ2-7; 8 bases fit TRBD1. The germline gives CDR1 SGHKS, CDR2 YYEKEE (reference sequence). The CDR3 consists of 13 residues. The V and J ends lost 5 bases and 6 bases, in that order; junction bases with no gene match: 7. The DNA of the CDR3 is TGTGCCAGCAGTTGGGTGGACAGGGCCGAGCAGTACTTC. It encodes CASSWVDRAEQYF.

The chain employs TRBV7-6 and TRBJ1-5; 7 positions match TRBD1. This CDR3 has 18 residues. Germline loops: CDR1 SGHVS, CDR2 FNYEAQ. The ends lost 6 bases at V and 0 bases at J; junction bases unmatched: 14. CDR3 DNA sequence: TGTGCCAGCAGTTCTACAGGGGACGCAACGAATAGCAATCAGCCCCAGCATTTT. Protein: CASSSTGDATNSNQPQHF.

The rearrangement uses TRBV18 and TRBJ2-6, with 7 bases identical to TRBD1. V trimming: 6 bases; J trimming: 0 bases; junction bases outside the gene matches: 11. CDR1 is KGHSH and CDR2 is LQKENI in the germline V gene. The CDR3 has 18 residues. CDR3 residues: CASSRTTGADSGANVLTF. CDR3 nucleotide sequence: TGTGCCAGCTCTAGGACCACAGGGGCGGACTCTGGGGCCAACGTCCTGACTTTC.

V usage is TRBV2 and J usage is TRBJ2-4; 10 bases map to TRBD1. CDR3 size: 15 residues. The J segment lost 4 bases and the V segment lost 1 base, leaving 1 base of the junction unmatched. Germline CDR1 SNHLY, CDR2 FYNNEI. The CDR3 DNA sequence: TGTGCCAGCAGTGAAGGGGGACAGGGGAAAAACATTCAGTACTTC. The encoded protein is CASSEGGQGKNIQYF.

The rearrangement uses TRBV5-1 and TRBJ2-1; 7 nucleotides line up with TRBD1. Germline V gives CDR1 SGHRS, CDR2 YFSETQ. V was pared by 4 bases and J by 0 bases, with 4 bases of the junction left unmatched. The CDR3 consists of 15 residues. Here the CDR3 reads CASSVTGNSYNEQFF. The CDR3 nucleotides read TGCGCCAGCAGCGTGACAGGGAACTCCTACAATGAGCAGTTCTTC.

The chain carries TRBV7-9 and TRBJ2-1, with 10 bases aligning to TRBD2. Per the germline V gene, CDR1 is SEHNR and CDR2 is FQNEAQ (reference sequence). The V segment lost 5 bases and the J segment 0 bases; nucleotides outside the gene matches: 4. The CDR3 totals 16 residues. The DNA of the CDR3 is TGTGCCAGCAGCACACCTAGCGGGAGCTCCTACAATGAGCAGTTCTTC. Its translation: CASSTPSGSSYNEQFF.

The chain employs TRBV5-1 and TRBJ2-7; perhaps TRBD1 as D (5 bases). This CDR3 has 14 amino acids. V was clipped by 0 bases and J by 6 bases, with 13 bases between them. Germline V CDR1 and CDR2: SGHRS, YFSETQ. The CDR3 reads CASSLGRGLLEQYF. The CDR3 DNA follows: TGCGCCAGCAGCTTGGGAAGGGGCCTCCTCGAGCAGTACTTC.

The chain has TRBV5-1 and TRBJ2-1, with a possible D match to TRBD2 (5 bases). The germline V gene has CDR1 SGHRS and CDR2 YFSETQ. Between the trimmed V and J ends, which lost 5 bases and 0 bases, there was a span of 9 bases. This CDR3 region has 14 residues. The CDR3 DNA follows: TGCGCCAGCAGAGCGGTAAGCTCCTACAATGAGCAGTTCTTC. This sequence encodes CASRAVSSYNEQFF.

This clone has a single count. This CDR3 is CASSQGASGRADTQYF. CDR3 DNA sequence: TGTGCCAGCAGCCAAGGGGCTAGCGGGAGAGCAGATACGCAGTATTTT. V usage is TRBV7-6 and J usage is TRBJ2-3, with 10 bases that match TRBD2. This CDR3 contains 16 residues. V shed 5 bases, J shed 4 bases, and the junction held 9 bases outside the gene matches. Germline-derived CDR1 and CDR2 are SGHVS and FNYEAQ.

The V and J genes are TRBV9 and TRBJ1-1, with 11 bases matching TRBD1. This CDR3 is built from 15 residues. Per the germline V gene, CDR1 is SGDLS and CDR2 is YYNGEE. The V segment lost 0 bases and the J segment 7 bases; nucleotides outside the gene matches: 5. The DNA of the CDR3 is TGTGCCAGCAGCGTAGGAGGGACAGGGGGGAGTGAAGCTTTCTTT. Encoded protein: CASSVGGTGGSEAFF.

The genes are TRBV7-9 and TRBJ2-3, with 7 nucleotides matching TRBD1. V was pared by 5 bases and J by 3 bases, with 8 bases of the junction left unmatched. CDR3 length: 15 amino acids. Germline CDR1 reads SEHNR; CDR2 reads FQNEAQ (reference sequence). The CDR3: CASSPPGTATDTQYF. CDR3 DNA: TGTGCCAGCAGCCCCCCCGGGACAGCAACAGATACGCAGTATTTT.

The chain has TRBV11-2 and TRBJ2-7; D unclear. V lost 0 bases and J lost 0, with 9 bases in between. Germline lookup yields CDR1 SGHAT and CDR2 FQNNGV. This CDR3 spans 15 amino acids. CDR3 nucleotides: TGTGCCAGCAGCTTAGATCTGTCCCCCTCCTACGAGCAGTACTTC. Amino acids: CASSLDLSPSYEQYF.